These T cell receptor beta chains were read from a single sample in a study of T cell repertoires in cytomegalovirus infection. MiXCR was run by TCRdb on the reads, yielding one entry per CDR3 protein. Of hundreds of thousands of distinct CDR3 sequences listed, approximately 34% are singletons. The sequencing input was PBMCs. The receptor source for this set is a human donor in good health (CMV status not recorded). Some clones in this sample may be carry-over from other donors' samples. CDR3s include the opening cysteine and the closing phenylalanine or tryptophan. D genes are given only for firm matches. Part of the rows lack a size; the others show once, few, many or a class for expanded clones.

>TRBV6-1|NA|TRBJ1-2|few
CASRQNNYGYTF
TGTGCCAGCAGACAGAATAACTATGGCTACACCTTC
>TRBV28|NA|TRBJ1-6|NA
CASSLAQGRSPLHF
TGTGCCAGCAGTTTAGCACAGGGTAGGTCACCCCTCCACTTT
>TRBV20-1|NA|TRBJ1-5|few
CSARDPAYSNQPQHF
TGCAGTGCTAGAGATCCCGCGTATAGCAATCAGCCCCAGCATTTT
>TRBV5-1|NA|TRBJ1-3|NA
CASSYSSGNSGNTIYF
TGCGCCAGCAGCTACTCCTCAGGAAACTCTGGAAACACCATATATTTT
>TRBV6-1|NA|TRBJ2-5|NA
CASGWQDQETQYF
TGTGCCAGCGGGTGGCAGGACCAAGAGACCCAGTACTTC
>TRBV6-1|NA|TRBJ1-1|few
CASSVVRGWEAFF
TGTGCCAGCAGTGTCGTTAGGGGGTGGGAAGCTTTCTTT
>TRBV27|TRBD1|TRBJ1-1|NA
CASSFFRQGGENTEAFF
TGTGCCAGCAGTTTTTTCCGACAGGGGGGGGAGAACACTGAAGCTTTCTTT
>TRBV6-2/TRBV6-3|TRBD1|TRBJ2-3|few
CASSKGQGTTDTQYF
TGTGCCAGCAGCAAAGGACAGGGAACCACAGATACGCAGTATTTT
>TRBV28|TRBD2|TRBJ2-7|many
CASSFTSGNGEQYF
TGTGCCAGCAGTTTCACTAGCGGGAACGGCGAGCAGTACTTC
>TRBV28|TRBD1|TRBJ1-6|few
CASSPPQGNNSPLHF
TGTGCCAGCAGTCCACCACAGGGGAATAATTCACCCCTCCACTTT
>TRBV7-2|NA|TRBJ2-7|many
CASSFSEGSYEQYF
TGTGCCAGCAGCTTCTCTGAGGGCTCCTACGAGCAGTACTTC
>TRBV28|NA|TRBJ1-2|NA
CASGSTDRFSF
TGTGCCAGCGGCTCCACTGACCGGTTTTCCTTC
>TRBV7-2|NA|TRBJ1-5|many
CASSLAGSPQHF
TGTGCCAGCAGCTTAGCAGGGTCACCCCAGCATTTT
>TRBV4-1|NA|TRBJ2-1|NA
CASSPTRPDFIQFF
TGCGCCAGCAGCCCGACGCGACCCGATTTCATTCAGTTCTTC
>TRBV18|TRBD1|TRBJ1-4|NA
CASSPQRQGGEKLFF
TGTGCCAGCTCACCCCAAAGACAGGGTGGTGAAAAACTGTTTTTT
>TRBV2|NA|TRBJ2-5|NA
CASSVGGSEETQYF
TGTGCCAGCAGTGTCGGAGGTTCTGAGGAGACCCAGTACTTC
>TRBV7-2|TRBD1|TRBJ1-6|few
CASSWDRGLYNSPLHF
TGTGCCAGCAGCTGGGACAGGGGGCTGTATAATTCACCCCTCCACTTT
>TRBV5-4|NA|TRBJ1-6|NA
CASSNPDRFNSPLHF
TGTGCCAGCAGCAACCCGGACAGATTTAATTCACCCCTCCACTTT
>TRBV5-1|NA|TRBJ2-5|many
CASSLAGAQETQYF
TGCGCCAGCAGCTTGGCCGGGGCACAAGAGACCCAGTACTTC
>TRBV11-2|TRBD2|TRBJ2-7|once
CASSSGLAVVGEQYF
TGTGCCAGCAGCTCCGGACTAGCGGTAGTTGGCGAGCAGTACTTC
>TRBV7-9|TRBD1|TRBJ1-2|NA
CASSSPGTGGIYGYTF
TGTGCCAGCAGCTCTCCCGGGACAGGGGGAATATATGGCTACACCTTC
>TRBV5-1|NA|TRBJ2-2|NA
CASSPSDTPHGELFF
TGCGCCAGCAGTCCAAGCGACACACCGCACGGGGAGCTGTTTTTT
>TRBV7-6|NA|TRBJ2-7|many
CASSSRRGAGREAYEQYF
TGTGCCAGCAGCTCGCGCCGGGGGGCGGGACGGGAAGCCTACGAGCAGTACTTC
>TRBV6-6|NA|TRBJ2-5|NA
CASRRSLSMWGGLRETQYF
TGTGCCAGCAGGAGGTCCCTGAGCATGTGGGGAGGATTGCGAGAGACCCAGTACTTC
>TRBV6-8|TRBD1|TRBJ2-7|NA
CASSQTDRDNEQYF
TGTGCCAGCAGCCAAACCGACAGGGACAATGAGCAGTACTTC
>TRBV3-1|NA|TRBJ1-3|few
CASSQGRANSGNTIYF
TGTGCCAGCAGCCAAGGGAGGGCGAACTCTGGAAACACCATATATTTT
>TRBV7-2|TRBD2|TRBJ2-7|many
CASSQAGVSSYEQYF
TGTGCCAGCAGCCAAGCGGGGGTTTCCTCCTACGAGCAGTACTTC
>TRBV7-2|TRBD2|TRBJ2-3|few
CASSLVGGPSDTQYF
TGTGCCAGCAGCTTAGTGGGAGGGCCGTCAGATACGCAGTATTTT
>TRBV28|NA|TRBJ1-3|few
CASSLDPKNTIYF
TGTGCCAGCAGTTTAGACCCTAAAAACACCATATATTTT
>TRBV28|TRBD1|TRBJ2-7|few
CASSLDRVKYF
TGTGCCAGCAGTTTAGACAGGGTAAAGTACTTC
>TRBV7-7|NA|TRBJ2-5|few
CASSPTGNQGETQYF
TGTGCTAGCAGCCCGACAGGCAATCAGGGTGAGACCCAGTACTTC
>TRBV2|NA|TRBJ1-5|many
CASSSGKNSNQPQHF
TGTGCCAGCAGTTCCGGGAAGAATAGCAATCAGCCCCAGCATTTT
>TRBV12-3/TRBV12-4|NA|TRBJ1-5|NA
CASSPSRPSNQPQHF
TGTGCCAGCAGCCCGTCCCGACCTTCAAATCAGCCCCAGCATTTT
>TRBV28|TRBD2|TRBJ2-7|few
CASSPPGTSGNYEQYF
TGTGCCAGCAGTCCACCCGGGACTAGCGGGAACTACGAGCAGTACTTC
>TRBV7-2|NA|TRBJ1-2|few
CASSPGGGSNYGYTF
TGTGCCAGCAGCCCCGGGGGCGGATCTAACTATGGCTACACCTTC
>TRBV5-1|TRBD1|TRBJ2-7|NA
CASSLTTGYPYEQYF
TGCGCCAGCAGCTTGACGACAGGGTATCCCTACGAGCAGTACTTC
>TRBV20-1|NA|TRBJ1-1|NA
CSARDLSEAFF
TGCAGTGCTAGAGATCTTTCCGAAGCTTTCTTT